Listed below are T cell receptor beta chains from one sample, sequenced in a study of T cell changes during pregnancy in multiple sclerosis. Sequencing used immunoSEQ multiplex PCR; TCRdb keeps in-frame clones, though not all of them. The sample contains about 68,000 clones, 92% of which appear only once. This specimen was peripheral blood, taken after pregnancy. Every receptor here comes from a female donor in good health, enrolled as a control in a pregnancy study. The CDR3 runs from the conserved cysteine through the conserved F or W. The order of the fields is CDR3 DNA, CDR3 protein, clone size, D gene, J gene, V gene. A D gene is named only where the DNA matches it firmly. The size entry is marked missing in some rows and otherwise reads once, few, many or a size class.

CDR3nt: TGTGCCAGCTCACCAAGGACTAGCGACCGCACAGATACGCAGTATTTT
CDR3aa: CASSPRTSDRTDTQYF
abundance: once
d_gene: TRBD2
j_gene: TRBJ2-3
v_gene: TRBV18

CDR3nt: TGTGCCATCAGTGAACCGGGGGAGGGAGGGGAGACCCAGTACTTC
CDR3aa: CAISEPGEGGETQYF
abundance: -
d_gene: TRBD2
j_gene: TRBJ2-5
v_gene: TRBV10-3

CDR3nt: TGTGCCAGCAGCTTAGGAGCGGGCAGTAGCTATGGCTACACCTTC
CDR3aa: CASSLGAGSSYGYTF
abundance: -
d_gene: -
j_gene: TRBJ1-2
v_gene: TRBV7-2

CDR3nt: TGTGCCAGCAGGCTTCTTGCGGGGAGTCTAGATACGCAGTATTTT
CDR3aa: CASRLLAGSLDTQYF
abundance: -
d_gene: -
j_gene: TRBJ2-3
v_gene: TRBV7-2

CDR3nt: TGTGCCAGCAGCTTGGCAGGGGGTAAAGAGACCCAGTACTTC
CDR3aa: CASSLAGGKETQYF
abundance: once
d_gene: TRBD1
j_gene: TRBJ2-5
v_gene: TRBV5-4

CDR3nt: TGTGCCAGCAGCGTAGGTGGCGGGAGATCAGAGACCCAGTACTTC
CDR3aa: CASSVGGGRSETQYF
abundance: -
d_gene: TRBD2
j_gene: TRBJ2-5
v_gene: TRBV9

CDR3nt: TGCGCCAGCAGCTGGGGGCCTTTCTCCTATAATTCACCCCTCCACTTT
CDR3aa: CASSWGPFSYNSPLHF
abundance: once
d_gene: -
j_gene: TRBJ1-6
v_gene: TRBV5-1

CDR3nt: TGTGCCAGCAGTTTAAACCTATTCAATGAGCAGTTCTTC
CDR3aa: CASSLNLFNEQFF
abundance: once
d_gene: -
j_gene: TRBJ2-1
v_gene: TRBV28

CDR3nt: TGTGCCAGCAGCCCCCTGGGGGGGGCACAGCAGCCCCAGCATTTT
CDR3aa: CASSPLGGAQQPQHF
abundance: -
d_gene: -
j_gene: TRBJ1-5
v_gene: TRBV9

CDR3nt: TGTGCCAGCAGTCCACGAGGAAGGGGGCAGGATCAGCCCCAGCATTTT
CDR3aa: CASSPRGRGQDQPQHF
abundance: -
d_gene: TRBD1
j_gene: TRBJ1-5
v_gene: TRBV28

CDR3nt: TGTGCTAGTGGTTTGTATAGGGGTGGACAGGGCCACACCGGGGAGCTGTTTTTT
CDR3aa: CASGLYRGGQGHTGELFF
abundance: -
d_gene: TRBD1
j_gene: TRBJ2-2
v_gene: TRBV12-5

CDR3nt: TGTGCCAGCAGCGGACAGTCCACAGATACGCAGTATTTT
CDR3aa: CASSGQSTDTQYF
abundance: once
d_gene: -
j_gene: TRBJ2-3
v_gene: TRBV7-3

CDR3nt: TGTGCCACTACGACTAGCGGGCGCGATACGCAGTATTTT
CDR3aa: CATTTSGRDTQYF
abundance: -
d_gene: TRBD2
j_gene: TRBJ2-3
v_gene: TRBV2

CDR3nt: TGTGCCAGCAGCTTGAAGGGACAGGGTGATGAAAAACTGTTTTTT
CDR3aa: CASSLKGQGDEKLFF
abundance: once
d_gene: TRBD1
j_gene: TRBJ1-4
v_gene: TRBV5-8

CDR3nt: TGTGCCACCCGTAAATATAGCAATCAGCCCCAGCATTTT
CDR3aa: CATRKYSNQPQHF
abundance: -
d_gene: -
j_gene: TRBJ1-5
v_gene: TRBV6-5

CDR3nt: TGTGCCACCAGCACACCGGACAGGGGTTTAGATGGCTACACCTTC
CDR3aa: CATSTPDRGLDGYTF
abundance: -
d_gene: TRBD1
j_gene: TRBJ1-2
v_gene: TRBV15

CDR3nt: TGCGCCAGTTCAGGGGGCTCACCCTACGAGCAGTACTTC
CDR3aa: CASSGGSPYEQYF
abundance: -
d_gene: TRBD1
j_gene: TRBJ2-7
v_gene: TRBV10-2

CDR3nt: TGTGCCAGCAGCCCCAGGACTAGCAGGGCAGATACGCAGTATTTT
CDR3aa: CASSPRTSRADTQYF
abundance: -
d_gene: TRBD2
j_gene: TRBJ2-3
v_gene: TRBV7-9

CDR3nt: TGTGCCAGCAACCAGGGGGCGGGAGCCTCCTACGAGCAGTACTTC
CDR3aa: CASNQGAGASYEQYF
abundance: -
d_gene: -
j_gene: TRBJ2-7
v_gene: TRBV28

CDR3nt: TGTGCCAGCAGCTCATTGCGGGACAGTACCTACGAGCAGTACTTC
CDR3aa: CASSSLRDSTYEQYF
abundance: once
d_gene: -
j_gene: TRBJ2-7
v_gene: TRBV11-2

CDR3nt: TGTGCCAGCACCCGACCGACAGGCCGCGTGGGATCGGTAGACAACACTGAAGCTTTCTTT
CDR3aa: CASTRPTGRVGSVDNTEAFF
abundance: once
d_gene: -
j_gene: TRBJ1-1
v_gene: TRBV28

CDR3nt: TGTGCCACCAGCAGAGTGCGGGGGGGTGTGGATAGCAATCAGCCCCAGCATTTT
CDR3aa: CATSRVRGGVDSNQPQHF
abundance: -
d_gene: -
j_gene: TRBJ1-5
v_gene: TRBV15

CDR3nt: TGTGCCAGCAGTGAATATGGTAGCGGGAGGCGTCTCTTC
CDR3aa: CASSEYGSGRRLF
abundance: -
d_gene: TRBD2
j_gene: TRBJ2-7
v_gene: TRBV25-1

CDR3nt: TGTGCCAGCAGTGGGTCGGACAGCACCGGGGAGCTGTTTTTT
CDR3aa: CASSGSDSTGELFF
abundance: -
d_gene: -
j_gene: TRBJ2-2
v_gene: TRBV28

CDR3nt: TGTGCCACCAGCAACAGACTAGCGGGGTACGAGCAGTACTTC
CDR3aa: CATSNRLAGYEQYF
abundance: -
d_gene: TRBD2
j_gene: TRBJ2-7
v_gene: TRBV15

CDR3nt: TGTGCCATCAGTGATATGGGCAGGGGGTTCTACGAGCAGTACTTC
CDR3aa: CAISDMGRGFYEQYF
abundance: -
d_gene: TRBD1
j_gene: TRBJ2-7
v_gene: TRBV10-3

CDR3nt: TGTGCCAGCAGCTTACGTCCGGGGAACACTGAAGCTTTCTTT
CDR3aa: CASSLRPGNTEAFF
abundance: -
d_gene: -
j_gene: TRBJ1-1
v_gene: TRBV13

CDR3nt: TGTGCCAGTAGTATAGGTCGCCGCGGGACTGAAGCTTTCTTT
CDR3aa: CASSIGRRGTEAFF
abundance: few
d_gene: -
j_gene: TRBJ1-1
v_gene: TRBV19

CDR3nt: TGCGCCAGCAGCCAAGACGGCCAGGGAACCTACAATGAGCAGTTCTTC
CDR3aa: CASSQDGQGTYNEQFF
abundance: few
d_gene: -
j_gene: TRBJ2-1
v_gene: TRBV4-3

CDR3nt: TGCGCCAGCAGCTTGGTGGGTGGCGGGGGGCCGATAGATACGCAGTATTTT
CDR3aa: CASSLVGGGGPIDTQYF
abundance: -
d_gene: TRBD2
j_gene: TRBJ2-3
v_gene: TRBV5-1

CDR3nt: TGTGCCAGCAGTTACTCAGGGAGTAACACTGAAGCTTTCTTT
CDR3aa: CASSYSGSNTEAFF
abundance: -
d_gene: -
j_gene: TRBJ1-1
v_gene: TRBV6-5

CDR3nt: TGTGCCAGCAGCCGGGGGCTAGCGGGGGGGAGGCAGTTCTTC
CDR3aa: CASSRGLAGGRQFF
abundance: -
d_gene: TRBD2
j_gene: TRBJ2-1
v_gene: TRBV14

CDR3nt: TGCAGTGCTAAACTAGCCCTCCGTAATTTCTTC
CDR3aa: CSAKLALRNFF
abundance: -
d_gene: -
j_gene: TRBJ2-1
v_gene: TRBV20-1

CDR3nt: TGCGCCAGCAGCGGTGGGGCAGGAGATTCACCCCTCCACTTT
CDR3aa: CASSGGAGDSPLHF
abundance: -
d_gene: -
j_gene: TRBJ1-6
v_gene: TRBV5-1

CDR3nt: TGTGCCAGTAGTATATTTGCGGTGGATACGCAGTATTTT
CDR3aa: CASSIFAVDTQYF
abundance: -
d_gene: -
j_gene: TRBJ2-3
v_gene: TRBV19

CDR3nt: TGTGCCAGCAGTTCTCTGGGACAGGCTATGACCGGGGAGCTGTTTTTT
CDR3aa: CASSSLGQAMTGELFF
abundance: -
d_gene: TRBD1
j_gene: TRBJ2-2
v_gene: TRBV6-6

CDR3nt: TGCGCCAGCAGCTCAGGACAGGGGAAGAATAATTCACCCCTCCACTTT
CDR3aa: CASSSGQGKNNSPLHF
abundance: -
d_gene: TRBD1
j_gene: TRBJ1-6
v_gene: TRBV5-1

CDR3nt: TGTGCCAGCAGCGCGGGACTAGCGGGAGGGCCGCGAGAGACCCAGTACTTC
CDR3aa: CASSAGLAGGPRETQYF
abundance: once
d_gene: TRBD2
j_gene: TRBJ2-5
v_gene: TRBV7-3

CDR3nt: TGTGCCAGCAGCTTAGTGGGGACAGTGAGCTACACCGGGGAGCTGTTTTTT
CDR3aa: CASSLVGTVSYTGELFF
abundance: -
d_gene: TRBD1
j_gene: TRBJ2-2
v_gene: TRBV7-8

CDR3nt: TGTGCCAGCAGTTTTCGCCTGACAGGGCAGTATCCCCCTGAAGCTTTCTTT
CDR3aa: CASSFRLTGQYPPEAFF
abundance: -
d_gene: TRBD1
j_gene: TRBJ1-1
v_gene: TRBV7-2

CDR3nt: TGTGCCAGCACTCGGGACAGGTCCTTTTACGAGCAGTACTTC
CDR3aa: CASTRDRSFYEQYF
abundance: -
d_gene: TRBD1
j_gene: TRBJ2-7
v_gene: TRBV6-1

CDR3nt: TGTGCCAGCAGTCCGGGGGGAAGTAGCACTGAAGCTTTCTTT
CDR3aa: CASSPGGSSTEAFF
abundance: -
d_gene: -
j_gene: TRBJ1-1
v_gene: TRBV28

CDR3nt: TGTGCCAGCAGCCCCGGGGGATACGAGCAGTACTTC
CDR3aa: CASSPGGYEQYF
abundance: -
d_gene: -
j_gene: TRBJ2-7
v_gene: TRBV9

CDR3nt: TGTGCCAGCAGCCTACAGGGGGGGCAGCCCCAGCATTTT
CDR3aa: CASSLQGGQPQHF
abundance: once
d_gene: TRBD1
j_gene: TRBJ1-5
v_gene: TRBV5-4

CDR3nt: TGTGCCAGTAGTACCACAGGGGGTACAGATACGCAGTATTTT
CDR3aa: CASSTTGGTDTQYF
abundance: -
d_gene: TRBD1
j_gene: TRBJ2-3
v_gene: TRBV19